What follows is one T cell receptor beta chain and its context. The target antigen is unknown. CDR1 is MNHNS and CDR2 is SASEGT in the germline V gene. This CDR3 is 14 amino acids long. The junction had 2 bases not matched to a gene; V was cut back by 5 bases and J by 2 bases. This sample is drawn from a study of graft-versus-host responses after intestinal transplantation. Turning to the study itself: Once they had received anti-thymocyte globulin induction, all recipients took tacrolimus and steroids for approximately 3 years. Findings and limits, study-wide: Early post-transplant HvG declines were associated with peak circulating GvH clone levels. Patients with graft-donor T cell macrochimerism had high graft-versus-host to host-versus-graft clonal ratios in allografts. Marrow from the recipient contained GvH clones, some of which had appeared first in ileum or blood.

Using immunoSEQ multiplex PCR, the repertoire was profiled, and TCRdb retains in-frame clones only, with some absent. The sample carries around 20,000 clones, 90% recorded once. This TCR was recovered from a human patient who received an intestinal transplant, so some T cells may come from the graft donor. This chain joins TRBV6-1 and TRBJ1-3; 8 positions agree with TRBD1. The sample in question was PBMCs, obtained around 350 days after transplant. The CDR3 DNA follows: TGTGCCAGCAGTCCGGGACAGGCTGGAAACACCATATATTTT. This sequence encodes CASSPGQAGNTIYF.